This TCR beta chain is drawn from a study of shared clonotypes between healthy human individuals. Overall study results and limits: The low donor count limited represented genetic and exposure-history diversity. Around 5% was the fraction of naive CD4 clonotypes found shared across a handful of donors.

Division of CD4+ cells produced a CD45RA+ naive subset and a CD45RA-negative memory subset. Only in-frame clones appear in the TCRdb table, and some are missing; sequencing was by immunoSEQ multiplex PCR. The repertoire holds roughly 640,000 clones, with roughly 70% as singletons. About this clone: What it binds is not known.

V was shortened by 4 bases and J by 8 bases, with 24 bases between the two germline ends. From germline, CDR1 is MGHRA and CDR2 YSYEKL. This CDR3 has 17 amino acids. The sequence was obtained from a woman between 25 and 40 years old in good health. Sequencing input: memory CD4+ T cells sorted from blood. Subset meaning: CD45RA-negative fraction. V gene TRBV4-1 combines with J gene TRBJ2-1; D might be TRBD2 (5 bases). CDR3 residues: CASSLAPHGRRLDEQFF. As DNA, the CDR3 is TGCGCCAGCAGCCTGGCCCCACACGGTCGGAGGTTGGATGAGCAGTTCTTC.